The sequence of this T cell receptor (beta chain) was determined in a study of T cell repertoires in cytomegalovirus infection. Study summary: A matching HLA type, together with CMV infection, was signaled by public TCR beta signatures.

CDR1 is SGHTA and CDR2 is FQGNSA in the germline V gene. V shed 1 base and J 4 bases; nucleotides not matched to a gene: 9. The CDR3 runs 16 residues. MiXCR, applied by TCRdb to the reads, yields one record per CDR3 protein. This sample has about 150,000 distinct CDR3 sequences, with less than 25% found just once. Whole-study findings and limits: Summed frequency of shared TCR beta families picked out CMV carriers who also had the relevant HLA. In two of eight donors, the top clonotype was HLA-C-restricted CMV-specific.

This clonotype was seen repeatedly, ten times or more. Its antigen is unidentified. The chain is built from TRBV7-2 and TRBJ2-5, with 7 bases identical to TRBD2. This TCR derives from a human donor in good health (CMV status not recorded). Some clones in this sample may be carry-over from other donors' samples. The sequenced sample was PBMCs. The CDR3 DNA reads as TGTGCCAGCAGCTTAGATATTTCGAGCGGGGCAGAGACCCAGTACTTC. Translating it yields CASSLDISSGAETQYF.